This TCR beta chain was profiled in a study of blood T cell repertoires in COVID-19. On the study more broadly: Sites in the United States, Italy and Spain provided acute and convalescent COVID-19 samples. Nucleic acid was either cDNA or gDNA, and it came from T cells, B-cell-depleted T cells, or PBMCs.

The CDR3 length is 12 residues. The V gene lost 0 bases and the J gene lost 13 bases, with 10 bases spanning the gap. CDR1 is SGHRS, CDR2 YFSETQ, per germline. In the original processing: Amplifying reference gene primers gave estimates of nucleated cell counts. Produced via immunoSEQ multiplex PCR; TCRdb's table is partial and in-frame only. V and J calls and clone size are as listed in that table; D and trimming were resolved from the DNA. This table has 410,000 or so clones, 86% appearing once. The chain has TRBV5-1 and TRBJ2-2; possibly TRBD2 for D (5 bases). The origin of this receptor is a young woman with active or convalescent COVID-19. Source material: peripheral blood. The CDR3 sequence: CASSLAGGGLFF. CDR3 sequence (DNA): TGCGCCAGCAGCTTGGCCGGCGGAGGGCTGTTTTTT.